The following is a TCR beta chain sequence with its context. The sample originates from a study of CXCR3-negative and CXCR3-positive naive CD8 T cells. This CDR3 has 16 amino acids. In germline, CDR1 is MDHEN, CDR2 SYDVKM. Preparation of TRB cDNA libraries relied on 5' RACE carrying UMI labels. Following a re-call of the 5' RACE reads, TCRdb has one entry per CDR3 protein and lacks DNA. Reported are more than 40,000 distinct CDR3 sequences; the ten largest clones contain around 1.5%. The sequenced material came from naive CXCR3- CD8+ T cells from blood. Subset given: CD45RO-CCR7+CD27+CD95- naive CD8+ T cells lacking CXCR3 (TNR3-). The chain combines TRBV28 with TRBJ1-5; TCRdb's D gene call, TRBD1, goes unchecked for lack of DNA. The sequence was collected from a human donor in good health. Some clones in this sample may be carry-over from other donors' samples. CDR3 sequence reads: CASSLFGTGLNQPQHF.